The clone carrying this T cell receptor (beta chain) was detected many times. What it binds is unknown. TCRdb used MiXCR to call clones anew from the PCR reads. The sample shows some 20,000 clones, about 20% of them seen only once. Trimming cost V 7 bases and J 2 bases, with 15 bases left between them. The CDR3 is 16 residues long. Germline CDR1 reads LNHDA; CDR2 reads SQIVND (reference sequence). The sample belongs to a study of metastatic and nonmetastatic thyroid tumors. The entire patient cohort was treatment-naive prior to thyroid surgery. Findings of the study overall: Reports indicated that malignant thyroid tumors showed significantly higher TCR beta diversity than benign nodules did, in blood and tumor.

Source material: tumor tissue. The rearrangement joins TRBV19 to TRBJ2-6; D is possibly TRBD2 (5 bases). The source is a female donor with papillary thyroid cancer or a benign thyroid nodule (not recorded which). Some clones in this sample may be carry-over from other donors' samples. The CDR3 bases are TGTGCCAGTAAGCGGCCAGGAACAGCTGGGGCCAACGTCCTGACTTTC. Translating gives CASKRPGTAGANVLTF.